Below, 17 T cell receptor beta chains from the same sample are listed, as sequenced in a study of blood T cells in healthy people across ages. Together with a sample-barcoded 5' primer, a J-beta primer mix was included in a second PCR lasting roughly 6 to 12 cycles. MiXCR, run by TCRdb on the 5' RACE reads, gives a single entry per CDR3 protein. The sample has about 1.4 million distinct CDR3 sequences, approximately 59% seen once; the top ten hold over 6.5%. Specimen: blood. Receptors originate from a young man in good health.

The genes are TRBV20-1 and TRBJ1-6; D ambiguous. With 6 bases removed from V and 9 bases from J, the gap between germline ends came to 27 bases. There are 17 residues in the CDR3. In germline, CDR1 is DFQATT, CDR2 SNEGSKA (reference sequence). CDR3 DNA sequence: TGCAGTGCAAATAAAGAGGTACCGAACCAACGGCTTTCACCCCTCCACTTT. Its protein product is CSANKEVPNQRLSPLHF.

This chain uses TRBV14 with TRBJ1-1, with no clear D. Germline V CDR1 and CDR2: SGHDN, FVKESK. The CDR3 totals 14 residues. The ends were cut back, 0 bases at V and 5 bases at J, with 10 bases in the middle. The CDR3 sequence: CASSQEIPPTEAFF. The CDR3 DNA sequence: TGTGCCAGCAGCCAAGAAATACCCCCTACTGAAGCTTTCTTT.

This clonotype occurred many times. In DNA, the CDR3 is TGTGCCAGCAGTTTAACAGGTTATAGCAATCAGCCCCAGCATTTT. It specifies CASSLTGYSNQPQHF. The chain joins TRBV27 to TRBJ1-5, with D possibly TRBD1 on 5 matching bases. V was clipped by 2 bases and J by 0 bases, with 8 bases between them. The CDR3 is 15 residues long. Looked up from germline, CDR1 is MNHEY and CDR2 is SMNVEV (reference sequence).

The chain combines TRBV20-1 with TRBJ2-7; 7 positions match TRBD1. Germline CDR1 DFQATT, CDR2 SNEGSKA (reference sequence). The ends lost 3 bases at V and 0 bases at J; junction bases unmatched: 5. This CDR3 contains 14 residues. CDR3 region: CSASSRDSSYEQYF. The CDR3 DNA reads as TGCAGTGCTAGCAGCAGGGACAGCTCCTACGAGCAGTACTTC.

V usage is TRBV5-6 and J usage is TRBJ2-1; 7 bases align to TRBD2. This CDR3 has 14 residues. Trimming at V came to 2 bases and at J to 9 bases, leaving 8 bases not matched to a gene. Germline V CDR1 and CDR2: SGHDT, YYEEEE. CDR3 amino acids: CASSLSLAVGEQFF. The CDR3 DNA is TGTGCCAGCAGCTTATCTCTAGCGGTGGGTGAGCAGTTCTTC.

With regard to this clonotype: One end of the junction varies from germline; a read error may be responsible. This sequence joins TRBV7-2 and TRBJ1-1; D perhaps matches TRBD1 (5 bases). The CDR3 length is 16 residues. Looked up from germline, CDR1 is SGHTA and CDR2 is FQGNSA. This CDR3 reads CVSTLTSNSGSPEAFF. The CDR3, as DNA: TGTGTCAGCACCTTAACATCGAACTCAGGGTCCCCTGAAGCTTTCTTT.

This clonotype has only a few counts. The rearrangement joins TRBV12-3 or TRBV12-4 to TRBJ1-2; D unclear. V was cut by 2 bases and J by 6 bases, with 13 bases left in between. There are 14 residues in the CDR3. CDR3 coding DNA: TGTGCCAGCAGTTTAAATAACCCCGTGGATGGCTACACCTTC. Translating gives CASSLNNPVDGYTF.

This clonotype was counted a few times. The chain has TRBV6-2 or TRBV6-3 and TRBJ2-1, with 11 bases fitting TRBD2. With V trimmed by 7 bases and J by 7 bases, 9 bases remained unmatched. Germline CDR1 is MNHEY and CDR2 is SVGEGT. This CDR3 spans 15 amino acids. CDR3 loop: CASTNRGLAANEQFF. DNA for the CDR3: TGTGCCAGCACTAACAGGGGACTAGCGGCAAATGAGCAGTTCTTC.

The chain links TRBV27 to TRBJ2-7; 8 positions match TRBD1. With V trimmed by 2 bases and J by 3 bases, 3 bases remained unmatched. Germline CDR1 and CDR2: MNHEY and SMNVEV (reference sequence). The CDR3 contains 14 residues. CDR3 bases: TGTGCCAGCAGTTTAGTAGGGACAGGCTACGAGCAGTACTTC. Residues: CASSLVGTGYEQYF.

The chain uses TRBV6-1 and TRBJ1-5; no clear D. The length of the CDR3 is 15 residues. The V gene's germline CDR1 is MNHNS and CDR2 SASEGT. Trimming cost V 1 base and J 4 bases, with 11 bases left between them. The CDR3, as DNA: TGTGCCAGCAGTGAAGGCGTGATTCATAATCAGCCCCAGCATTTT. Translation gives CASSEGVIHNQPQHF.

The chain employs TRBV4-1 and TRBJ2-7, with D perhaps TRBD2 (5 bases). The CDR3 consists of 13 residues. The V end was cut by 1 base, the J end by 7 bases, with 11 bases between. Germline CDR1 is MGHRA and CDR2 is YSYEKL. The CDR3 coding sequence is TGCGCCAGCAGCCAAGCTGCTGGAGGAGAGCAGTACTTC. It translates to CASSQAAGGEQYF.

The sample holds many counts of this clonotype. The chain has TRBV7-9 and TRBJ2-7, with TRBD1 matching over 9 bases. V was clipped by 8 bases and J by 1 base; unmatched bases: 6. There are 14 residues in the CDR3. Germline V gene data show CDR1 as SEHNR and CDR2 as FQNEAQ (reference sequence). The CDR3: CASQSGTGSYEQYF. The DNA of the CDR3 is TGTGCCAGCCAGTCCGGGACAGGGTCCTACGAGCAGTACTTC.

This clonotype has only a few counts. The chain combines TRBV29-1 with TRBJ2-3; 8 positions match TRBD2. Trimming cost V 2 bases and J 5 bases; bases outside gene matches: 3. Germline CDR1 SQVTM, CDR2 ANQGSEA. The CDR3 extends over 13 amino acids. CDR3 sequence: CSVENGRGDTQYF. For the CDR3, the DNA is TGCAGCGTTGAAAACGGGAGGGGAGATACGCAGTATTTT.

This clonotype came up a few times. The chain joins TRBV7-2 to TRBJ2-3; no clear D gene. Germline V lookup: CDR1 SGHTA, CDR2 FQGNSA. CDR3 length: 14 residues. Trimming left V 2 bases short and J 4 bases short, with 10 bases between. The CDR3 protein is CASSLRRIADTQYF. The CDR3 region has the DNA TGTGCCAGCAGCTTACGACGGATAGCAGATACGCAGTATTTT. Combining the CDR3 with reference TRBV7-2 and TRBJ2-3 gives the whole variable domain GAGVSQSPSNKVTEKGKDVELRCDPISGHTALYWYRQSLGQGLEFLIYFQGNSAPDKSGLPSDRFSAERTGGSVSTLTIQRTQQEDSAVYLCASSLRRIADTQYFGPGTRLTVL.

This clonotype was detected a few times. The V call is TRBV29-1, the J call TRBJ2-1; D gene ambiguous. The CDR3 is 13 residues long. Germline loops: CDR1 SQVTM, CDR2 ANQGSEA. V was shortened by 1 base and J by 4 bases, with 8 bases between the two germline ends. The CDR3 DNA is TGCAGCGTTGAAGGGGATAGGTACAATGAGCAGTTCTTC. Its protein product is CSVEGDRYNEQFF.

This clonotype was seen only a few times. The J gene is TRBJ2-3, the V gene TRBV12-3 or TRBV12-4; D remains ambiguous. This CDR3 is built from 15 residues. V gave up 7 bases and J gave up 2 bases, with 16 bases separating them. CDR3 in DNA: TGTGCCAGCATAGGGCAGCTGACCCACACAGATACGCAGTATTTT. This sequence encodes CASIGQLTHTDTQYF.

This clonotype has just a few counts. The chain links TRBV7-2 to TRBJ2-3; perhaps TRBD1 as D (6 bases). The germline CDR1 and CDR2 sequences are SGHTA and FQGNSA. V lost 1 base and J 8 bases, leaving 13 bases between the germline ends. The CDR3 is made up of 14 amino acids. The CDR3 DNA is TGTGCCAGCAGCTTAGTCCACAGGGCAAGTACGCAGTATTTT. Translated, it gives CASSLVHRASTQYF.